The 25 T cell receptor beta chains below were found in one sample sequenced in a study of T cells in Graves' hyperthyroidism and ophthalmopathy. Amplification yielded TCR beta CDR3 regions, with RNA transcripts as the source. The HTBI primer set was used in a first-round RT-PCR of the TCR CDR3. Using its own MiXCR run on the multiplex PCR reads, TCRdb lists one record per CDR3 protein. The sample lists 400,000 to 450,000 distinct CDR3 sequences, approximately 14% occurring once. Source material: blood. These receptors were obtained from a man between 18 and 35 years old with Graves' ophthalmopathy.

The sample holds many counts of this clonotype. The rearrangement uses TRBV6-1 and TRBJ2-7; 9 bases align to TRBD1. The CDR3 runs 13 residues. Germline CDR1 reads MNHNS; CDR2 reads SASEGT. J gave up 2 bases and V 6 bases, and 2 bases lay outside the gene matches. CDR3: CASRGQGTYEQYF. The CDR3 bases are TGTGCCAGCAGGGGACAGGGAACCTACGAGCAGTACTTC.

The chain carries TRBV19 and TRBJ1-5, with 9 bases fitting TRBD1. The CDR3 spans 15 residues. V gave up 4 bases and J gave up 4 bases; unmatched junction bases: 5. Germline V lookup: CDR1 LNHDA, CDR2 SQIVND (reference sequence). The CDR3 DNA is TGTGCCAGTAGTACGGGGACAGGGCAAAATCAGCCCCAGCATTTT. It is translated as CASSTGTGQNQPQHF. The variable domain in full, with the rest retrieved from reference TRBV19 and TRBJ1-5, is DGGITQSPKYLFRKEGQNVTLSCEQNLNHDAMYWYRQDPGQGLRLIYYSQIVNDFQKGDIAEGYSVSREKKESFPLTVTSAQKNPTAFYLCASSTGTGQNQPQHFGDGTRLSIL.

This sequence joins TRBV7-9 and TRBJ1-2; 7 bases align to TRBD1. The CDR3 runs to 13 residues. Germline V lookup: CDR1 SEHNR, CDR2 FQNEAQ (reference sequence). The V and J ends lost 4 bases and 5 bases, in that order; junction bases with no gene match: 4. For the CDR3, the DNA is TGTGCCAGCAGCTCTCCAGGGGGGTATGGCTACACCTTC. Translated: CASSSPGGYGYTF.

This clonotype has at least ten counts. The chain has TRBV4-2 and TRBJ2-3; D remains ambiguous. The CDR3 runs to 14 residues. Between the trimmed V and J ends, which lost 3 bases and 0 bases, there was a span of 7 bases. CDR1 and CDR2 (germline): LGHNA, YNFKEQ. CDR3 sequence (DNA): TGTGCCAGCAGCCATTCGACCAGCACAGATACGCAGTATTTT. This sequence encodes CASSHSTSTDTQYF.

The V and J genes are TRBV24-1 and TRBJ2-3; 8 nucleotides align to TRBD1. The CDR3 runs 14 residues. The ends lost 12 bases at V and 2 bases at J; junction bases unmatched: 9. In germline, CDR1 is KGHDR, CDR2 SFDVKD. Here the CDR3 reads CASQGAGDTDTQYF. CDR3 DNA sequence: TGTGCCTCCCAGGGGGCTGGGGACACAGATACGCAGTATTTT.

This clonotype was counted many times. The rearrangement links TRBV18 to TRBJ2-7, with 7 bases aligning to TRBD1. Trimming removed 4 bases from V and 7 bases from J; junction bases left unmatched: 10. The CDR3 is 14 amino acids. The germline CDR1 and CDR2 sequences are KGHSH and LQKENI. The CDR3 DNA sequence: TGTGCCAGCTCACGACAGGGTCCTCAAGTGGAGCAGTACTTC. Translated: CASSRQGPQVEQYF.

This clonotype was counted ten times or more. V gene TRBV11-2 combines with J gene TRBJ1-5; D unclear. V lost 0 bases and J 0 bases, leaving 3 bases between the germline ends. CDR3 length: 14 residues. CDR1 is SGHAT and CDR2 is FQNNGV in the germline V gene. This CDR3 is CASSLDYSNQPQHF. The CDR3 DNA reads TGTGCCAGCAGCTTAGACTATAGCAATCAGCCCCAGCATTTT.

V gene TRBV6-7 combines with J gene TRBJ1-6, with D tentatively TRBD1 (5 bases). TRBV6-7 is an ORF, and what it does is uncertain. Trimming removed 2 bases from V and 11 bases from J, with 19 bases in between. The CDR3 contains 16 residues. The CDR3: CASSYGPAGLGAPLHF. CDR3 nucleotides: TGTGCCAGCAGTTACGGTCCGGCAGGCCTGGGGGCACCCCTCCACTTT.

The sample holds a few counts of this clonotype. The chain employs TRBV27 and TRBJ2-2; 9 bases are a match to TRBD1. Germline CDR1 MNHEY, CDR2 SMNVEV (reference sequence). This CDR3 is built from 16 residues. V dropped 3 bases and J dropped 6; count of bases not matched to a gene: 8. CDR3 DNA: TGTGCCAGCAGTTTTGCGGGACAGGGTGTGTCCGGGGAGCTGTTTTTT. Translation gives CASSFAGQGVSGELFF.

At least ten counts were recorded for this clonotype. The chain links TRBV30 to TRBJ2-7, with TRBD2 identical over 11 bases. Germline assignment: CDR1 GTSNPN and CDR2 SVGIG (reference sequence). CDR3 length: 12 residues. With V trimmed by 8 bases and J by 2 bases, 2 bases remained unmatched. The CDR3 protein is CALAGGTYEQYF. CDR3 coding DNA: TGTGCCCTAGCGGGAGGTACCTACGAGCAGTACTTC.

This clonotype was seen ten or more times. The chain uses TRBV5-1 and TRBJ2-7; tentative D call: TRBD1 (6 bases). Trimming removed 4 bases at V and 2 bases at J, with 13 bases between. The V gene's germline CDR1 is SGHRS and CDR2 YFSETQ. This CDR3 has 14 amino acids. The CDR3 reads CASSPGQRTYEQYF. CDR3 sequence (DNA): TGCGCCAGCAGCCCCGGACAGAGAACCTACGAGCAGTACTTC.

The rearrangement uses TRBV5-6 and TRBJ1-1; no clear D gene. The CDR3 extends over 14 amino acids. Germline CDR1 reads SGHDT; CDR2 reads YYEEEE. V was cut by 4 bases and J by 7 bases, with 17 bases left in between. CDR3 nucleotides: TGTGCCAGCAGCCTGGGGAGTTGGATGGGTGAAGCTTTCTTT. It translates to CASSLGSWMGEAFF.

This clonotype has a count of ten or more. V is TRBV7-3 and J is TRBJ2-1; 8 bases are shared with TRBD1. The V gene end was trimmed by 5 bases and the J gene end by 1 base; junction bases not matched to a gene: 7. CDR1 and CDR2 (germline): SGHTA, FQGTGA. The CDR3 loop spans 16 amino acids. CDR3: CASSADRGSSYNEQFF. For the CDR3, the DNA is TGTGCCAGCAGCGCCGACAGGGGATCGTCCTACAATGAGCAGTTCTTC. The variable domain in full, with the rest retrieved from reference TRBV7-3 and TRBJ2-1, is GAGVSQTPSNKVTEKGKYVELRCDPISGHTALYWYRQSLGQGPEFLIYFQGTGAADDSGLPNDRFFAVRPEGSVSTLKIQRTERGDSAVYLCASSADRGSSYNEQFFGPGTRLTVL.

This clonotype has a handful of counts. The chain has TRBV19 and TRBJ1-1, with D perhaps TRBD1 (5 bases). The CDR3 is made up of 15 amino acids. CDR1 and CDR2 from the germline V gene are LNHDA and SQIVND (reference sequence). Deletions cut 3 bases from V and 6 bases from J, with 17 bases between. The CDR3 DNA follows: TGTGCCAGTAGTATCGGGGTTACAGGTGGGGCTGAAGCTTTCTTT. Amino acid sequence: CASSIGVTGGAEAFF.

This clonotype was observed a few times. The chain has TRBV10-2 and TRBJ2-3, with D perhaps TRBD1 (5 bases). Per germline, CDR1 WSHSY and CDR2 SAAADI. This CDR3 has 13 amino acids. Trimming stripped 3 bases from V and 4 bases from J, with 8 bases between. The CDR3 DNA reads TGCGCCAGCAGTGAAGGCAGGGCAGATACGCAGTATTTT. Translated, it gives CASSEGRADTQYF.

This clonotype was observed at least ten times. The chain carries TRBV12-3 or TRBV12-4 and TRBJ1-2; no definite D call. The CDR3 has 12 amino acids. With 6 bases removed from V and 3 bases from J, the gap between germline ends came to 8 bases. CDR3 coding DNA: TGTGCCAGCAGCCTGGGCCACTATGGCTACACCTTC. Translated: CASSLGHYGYTF.

This clonotype was recorded many times. The chain combines TRBV24-1 with TRBJ2-3; D is ambiguous. V was shortened by 3 bases and J by 2 bases, with 8 bases between the two germline ends. The germline CDR1 and CDR2 sequences are KGHDR and SFDVKD. The CDR3 contains 14 residues. CDR3 region: CATSDGTATDTQYF. DNA of the CDR3: TGTGCCACCAGTGATGGAACAGCCACAGATACGCAGTATTTT.

This rearrangement joins TRBV5-5 to TRBJ1-2, with D possibly TRBD1 on 6 matching bases. The V gene's germline CDR1 is SGHKS and CDR2 YYEKEE (reference sequence). The CDR3 covers 15 residues. Deletions cut 4 bases from V and 8 bases from J, with 21 bases between. CDR3 bases: TGTGCCAGCAGCATTACCCTTACAGGGAGGGGCGGCTACACCTTC. It is translated as CASSITLTGRGGYTF.

At least ten counts were recorded for this clonotype. The V call is TRBV3-1, the J call TRBJ1-3, with D hard to call. This CDR3 has 11 residues. Germline assignment: CDR1 LGHDT and CDR2 YNNKEL (reference sequence). Trimming removed 4 bases at V and 9 bases at J, with 7 bases between. The CDR3 DNA reads TGTGCCAGCAGCCGGGATTTCACCATATATTTT. As protein: CASSRDFTIYF.

The chain is built from TRBV10-3 and TRBJ2-3, with TRBD1 identical over 8 bases. Germline CDR1 ENHRY, CDR2 SYGVKD. This CDR3 contains 13 residues. V trimming: 9 bases; J trimming: 2 bases; junction bases outside the gene matches: 4. The CDR3 nucleotides are TGTGCCATACGGACAGGGTCCACAGATACGCAGTATTTT. It is translated as CAIRTGSTDTQYF.

This clonotype was observed many times. The chain carries TRBV2 and TRBJ2-1, with D unresolved. The V and J ends lost 0 bases and 4 bases respectively, with 13 bases between them. This CDR3 has 16 amino acids. Germline CDR1 and CDR2: SNHLY and FYNNEI. Here the CDR3 reads CASSEAIGTLYNEQFF. Written as DNA, the CDR3 is TGTGCCAGCAGTGAAGCTATAGGTACCCTATACAATGAGCAGTTCTTC.

This clonotype was seen repeatedly, ten times or more. This rearrangement joins TRBV6-2 or TRBV6-3 to TRBJ2-7; 12 bases align to TRBD2. Germline CDR1 and CDR2: MNHEY and SVGEGT. Germline trimming cut 2 bases from V and 4 bases from J; bases unmatched to any gene: 0. The CDR3 consists of 14 residues. This chain's CDR3 is CASSYGTSGYEQYF. The DNA for the CDR3 is TGTGCCAGCAGTTACGGGACTAGCGGGTACGAGCAGTACTTC.

In this sample, this clonotype turned up many times. This CDR3 is CASSLEGQGYGELFF. The CDR3 DNA is TGTGCCAGCAGTTTAGAGGGACAGGGGTACGGGGAGCTGTTTTTT. The chain links TRBV27 to TRBJ2-2; 10 bases align to TRBD1. Trimming took 2 bases from V and 7 from J; bases not matched to a gene: 4. Germline assignment: CDR1 MNHEY and CDR2 SMNVEV (reference sequence). The CDR3 extends over 15 amino acids.

This clonotype has at least ten counts. The V and J genes are TRBV3-1 and TRBJ2-7, with D hard to call. Trimming cost V 0 bases and J 7 bases, with 7 bases left between them. The CDR3 runs to 12 residues. Germline values: CDR1 LGHDT, CDR2 YNNKEL (reference sequence). The CDR3 DNA reads TGTGCCAGCAGCCAAGAAGGAAGAGAGCAGTACTTC. Protein: CASSQEGREQYF.

This clonotype was seen many times. V is TRBV11-3 and J is TRBJ2-7; possible D gene TRBD2, 6 bases. The CDR3 contains 13 residues. The V end lost 6 bases, the J end lost 0 bases, and 9 bases lay between the germline ends. CDR1 and CDR2 from the germline V gene are SGHNT and YENEEA. This CDR3 reads CASRAGNSYEQYF. The CDR3 region has the DNA TGTGCCAGCAGGGCGGGGAACTCCTACGAGCAGTACTTC.